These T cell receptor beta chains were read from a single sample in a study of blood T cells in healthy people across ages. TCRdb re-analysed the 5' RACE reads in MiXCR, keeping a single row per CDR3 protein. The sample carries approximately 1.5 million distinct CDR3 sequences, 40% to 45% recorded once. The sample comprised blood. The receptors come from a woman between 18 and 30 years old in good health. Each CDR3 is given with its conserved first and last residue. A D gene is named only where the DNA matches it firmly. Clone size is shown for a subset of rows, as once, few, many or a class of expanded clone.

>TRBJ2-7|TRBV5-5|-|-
TGTGCCAGCAGCTTGGCACCGGAACAACCCACCTACGAGCAGTACTTC
CASSLAPEQPTYEQYF
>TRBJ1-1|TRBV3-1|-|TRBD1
TGTGCCAGCAGCCAGGACTCCAGGGGGCGGGAGACTGAAGCTTTCTTT
CASSQDSRGRETEAFF
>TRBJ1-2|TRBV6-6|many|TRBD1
TGTGCCAGCAGCTCTACAGGGGAATATGGCTACACCTTC
CASSSTGEYGYTF
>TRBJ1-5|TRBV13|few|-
TGTGCCAGCAGCTTAGTGGGGGAGAATCAGCCCCAGCATTTT
CASSLVGENQPQHF
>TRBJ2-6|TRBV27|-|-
TGTGCCAGCAGTCCGAAGTGGATCTCTGGGGCCAACGTCCTGACTTTC
CASSPKWISGANVLTF
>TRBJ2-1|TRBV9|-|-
TGTGCCAGCAGCGTGACCGGTCGTAACAATGAGCAGTTCTTC
CASSVTGRNNEQFF
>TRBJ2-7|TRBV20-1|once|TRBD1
TGCAGTGCTAGGTCGGGACAGGGGACCCACGAGCAGTACTTC
CSARSGQGTHEQYF
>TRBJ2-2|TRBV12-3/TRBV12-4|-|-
TGTGCCAGCAGCACAGGGGGGGGACTCACCGGGGAGCTGTTTTTT
CASSTGGGLTGELFF
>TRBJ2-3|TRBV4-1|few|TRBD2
TGCGCCAGCCCACTTTGGGGGGGGAGCACAGATACGCAGTATTTT
CASPLWGGSTDTQYF
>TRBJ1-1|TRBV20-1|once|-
TGCAGTGCTAGAGACAGGGAAGGAGCTTTCTTT
CSARDREGAFF
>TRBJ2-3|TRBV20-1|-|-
TGCAGTGCTAGAGATCTTGCAGATACGCAGTATTTT
CSARDLADTQYF
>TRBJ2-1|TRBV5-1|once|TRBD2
TGCGCCAGCAGCGAGACACTAGCGGGGGACTACAATGAGCAGTTCTTC
CASSETLAGDYNEQFF
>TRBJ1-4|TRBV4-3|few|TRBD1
TGCGCCAGCAGCCAAGAAGGGACAGGGTATGAAAAACTGTTTTTT
CASSQEGTGYEKLFF
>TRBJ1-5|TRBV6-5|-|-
TGTGCCAGCAGTTACCGGGGGGCACGGCAGCCCCAGCATTTT
CASSYRGARQPQHF
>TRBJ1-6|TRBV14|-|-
TGTGCCAGCAGCCAAGGACGCCTTGAGACTTCACCCCTCCACTTT
CASSQGRLETSPLHF
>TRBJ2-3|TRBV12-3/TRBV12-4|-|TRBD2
TGTGCCAGCAGTCGCGGACTAGCGGGAGAGGGGGCCGGCACAGATACGCAGTATTTT
CASSRGLAGEGAGTDTQYF
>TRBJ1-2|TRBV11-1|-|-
TGTGCCAGCAGCTTAGGTGCAGGATCCTCCTATGGCTACACCTTC
CASSLGAGSSYGYTF
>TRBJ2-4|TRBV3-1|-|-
TGTGCCAGCAGCCAAGGTGGGGCAAACATTCAGTACTTC
CASSQGGANIQYF
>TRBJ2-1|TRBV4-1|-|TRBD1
TGCGCCAGCAGCCAAGACGGGACAGCCCAGTTCTTC
CASSQDGTAQFF
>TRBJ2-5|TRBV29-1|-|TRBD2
TGCAGCGTCGCCGGACTAGCGGGGGGGCCGTACCAAGAGACCCAGTACTTC
CSVAGLAGGPYQETQYF
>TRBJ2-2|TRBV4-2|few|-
TGTGCCAGCAGCCAAGATCGGGGCAGGCGCTACACCGGGGAGCTGTTTTTT
CASSQDRGRRYTGELFF
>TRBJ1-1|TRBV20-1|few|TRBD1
TGCAGTGCCAGACCTTGGACAGGGGGGGGGAACACTGAAGCTTTCTTT
CSARPWTGGGNTEAFF
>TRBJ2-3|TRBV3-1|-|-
TGTGCCAACAGTCAAGTGGGCTCCACAGATACGCAGTATTTT
CANSQVGSTDTQYF